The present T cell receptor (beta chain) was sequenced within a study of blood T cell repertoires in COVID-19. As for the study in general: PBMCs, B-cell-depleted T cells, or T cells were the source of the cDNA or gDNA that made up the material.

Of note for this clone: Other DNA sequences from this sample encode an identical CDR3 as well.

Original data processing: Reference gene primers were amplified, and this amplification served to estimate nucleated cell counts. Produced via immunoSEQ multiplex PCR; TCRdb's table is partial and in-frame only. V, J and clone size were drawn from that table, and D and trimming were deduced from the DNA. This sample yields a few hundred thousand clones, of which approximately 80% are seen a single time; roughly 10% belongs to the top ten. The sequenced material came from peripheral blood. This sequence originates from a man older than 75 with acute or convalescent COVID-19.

CDR3 in amino acids: CASSLGGVDTEAFF. For the CDR3, the DNA is TGTGCCAGCAGCTTAGGGGGCGTGGACACTGAAGCTTTCTTT. The chain joins TRBV7-9 to TRBJ1-1, with a weak D call TRBD1 (5 bases). V was clipped by 1 base and J by 3 bases, with 9 bases between them. The V gene's germline CDR1 is SEHNR and CDR2 FQNEAQ (reference sequence). The CDR3 has 14 residues.